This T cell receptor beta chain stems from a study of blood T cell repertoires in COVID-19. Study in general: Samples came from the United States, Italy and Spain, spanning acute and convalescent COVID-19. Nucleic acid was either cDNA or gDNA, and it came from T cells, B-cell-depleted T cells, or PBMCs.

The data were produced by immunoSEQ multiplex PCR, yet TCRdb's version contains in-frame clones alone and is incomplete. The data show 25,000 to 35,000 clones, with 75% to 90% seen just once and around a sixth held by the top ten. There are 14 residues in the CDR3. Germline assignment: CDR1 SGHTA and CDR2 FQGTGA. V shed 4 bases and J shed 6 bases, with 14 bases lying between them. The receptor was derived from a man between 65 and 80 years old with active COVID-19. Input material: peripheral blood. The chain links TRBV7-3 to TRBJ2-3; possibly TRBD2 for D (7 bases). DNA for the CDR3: TGTGCCAGCAGCTCCACCGGGGGGCCCGATACGCAGTATTTT. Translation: CASSSTGGPDTQYF.